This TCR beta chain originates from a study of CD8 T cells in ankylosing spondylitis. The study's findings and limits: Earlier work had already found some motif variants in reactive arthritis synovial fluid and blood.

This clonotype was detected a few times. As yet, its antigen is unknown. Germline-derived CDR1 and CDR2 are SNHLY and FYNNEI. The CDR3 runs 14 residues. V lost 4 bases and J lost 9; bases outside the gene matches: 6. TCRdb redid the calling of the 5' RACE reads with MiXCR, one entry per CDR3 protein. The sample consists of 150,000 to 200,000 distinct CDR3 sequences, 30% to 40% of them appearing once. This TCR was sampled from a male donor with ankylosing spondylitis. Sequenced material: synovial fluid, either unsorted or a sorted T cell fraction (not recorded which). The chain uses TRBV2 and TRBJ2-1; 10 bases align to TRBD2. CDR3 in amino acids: CASSGASGRREQFF. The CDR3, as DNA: TGTGCCAGCAGTGGGGCTAGCGGGAGACGTGAGCAGTTCTTC.